Listed below are T cell receptor beta chains from one sample, sequenced in a study of blood T cell repertoires in COVID-19. The method was immunoSEQ multiplex PCR; TCRdb's version includes in-frame clones alone and lacks a portion of them. In the table there are about 75,000 clones, 79% of which are singletons. Sequencing input: peripheral blood. These receptors all come from an elderly woman with active or convalescent COVID-19. Both conserved end residues are part of each CDR3. Fields, in order: V gene, D gene, J gene, CDR3 length, clone size, CDR3 protein, CDR3 DNA. D genes are given only for firm matches. Rows may omit the clone size; those that give it use once, few, many or a size class.

TRBV29-1	-	TRBJ2-1	14	-	CSVGIRTPYNEQFF	TGCAGCGTTGGCATCCGGACACCCTACAATGAGCAGTTCTTC
TRBV24-1	TRBD2	TRBJ2-1	15	-	CATSDFLAGGTEQFF	TGTGCCACCAGTGATTTCTTGGCGGGAGGAACTGAGCAGTTCTTC
TRBV14	-	TRBJ1-1	14	-	CASSHRGGLTEAFF	TGTGCCAGCAGCCATCGCGGGGGGCTAACTGAAGCTTTCTTT
TRBV3-1/TRBV3-2	-	TRBJ2-7	11	-	CASRGAYEQYF	TGTGCCAGCAGGGGAGCCTACGAGCAGTACTTC
TRBV30	TRBD1	TRBJ2-1	17	-	CAWSVYPPGQGKNEQFF	TGTGCCTGGAGTGTCTATCCCCCGGGACAGGGGAAAAATGAGCAGTTCTTC
TRBV5-5	TRBD2	TRBJ2-5	15	-	CASSSGLAGRETQYF	TGTGCCAGCAGCTCCGGACTAGCGGGGCGGGAGACCCAGTACTTC
TRBV7-9	TRBD2	TRBJ2-1	15	-	CASSYSGLVPNEQFF	TGTGCCAGCTCGTACTCCGGACTAGTCCCCAATGAGCAGTTCTTC
TRBV7-2	-	TRBJ1-3	14	-	CASSLWTERNTIYF	TGTGCCAGCAGCTTATGGACAGAAAGAAACACCATATATTTT
TRBV3-1/TRBV3-2	TRBD1	TRBJ1-6	16	-	CASSQVGGTGNSPLHF	TGTGCCAGCAGCCAAGTAGGAGGGACAGGGAATTCACCCCTCCACTTT
TRBV24-1	-	TRBJ2-1	17	-	CATSDRGGGHSYNEQFF	TGTGCCACCAGTGATCGAGGGGGGGGTCACTCCTACAATGAGCAGTTCTTC
TRBV6-2/TRBV6-3	TRBD1	TRBJ1-5	13	-	CASSTGADQPQHF	TGTGCCAGCAGTACAGGGGCGGACCAGCCCCAGCATTTT
TRBV5-1	TRBD1	TRBJ1-2	14	-	CASKGGTANYGYTF	TGCGCCAGCAAAGGAGGGACAGCCAACTATGGCTACACCTTC
TRBV15	TRBD1	TRBJ2-7	18	-	CATSSDRGPWGAAYEQYF	TGTGCCACCAGCAGCGACAGGGGGCCTTGGGGGGCGGCCTACGAGCAGTACTTC
TRBV5-6	TRBD2	TRBJ2-7	17	-	CASSLTAGGFLIYEQYF	TGTGCCAGCAGCTTGACAGCGGGAGGTTTTTTAATCTACGAGCAGTACTTC
TRBV18	TRBD1	TRBJ1-6	14	-	CASSPGTGNSPLHF	TGTGCCAGCTCACCAGGGACAGGGAATTCACCCCTCCACTTT
TRBV19	TRBD1	TRBJ2-3	14	-	CASKDRGRGDTQYF	TGTGCCAGTAAGGACAGGGGGCGGGGAGATACGCAGTATTTT
TRBV5-5	-	TRBJ2-3	17	-	CASSLVGEGGGTDTQYF	TGTGCCAGCAGCTTAGTGGGGGAGGGGGGTGGCACAGATACGCAGTATTTT
TRBV7-9	-	TRBJ2-3	14	-	CASSLSRGADTQYF	TGTGCCAGCAGCTTGTCCAGGGGCGCAGATACGCAGTATTTT
TRBV5-5	-	TRBJ2-1	15	-	CASSLRLDSYNEQFF	TGTGCCAGCAGTCTCCGACTAGACTCCTACAATGAGCAGTTCTTC
TRBV4-3	-	TRBJ2-4	17	few	CASSQIGRVGPKNIQYF	TGCGCCAGCAGCCAAATTGGGCGGGTTGGGCCCAAAAACATTCAGTACTTC
TRBV5-1	TRBD2	TRBJ2-1	16	-	CASNPNTGTSANEQFF	TGCGCCAGCAACCCCAACACCGGGACTAGCGCCAATGAGCAGTTCTTC
TRBV11-2	TRBD2	TRBJ2-1	19	-	CASSLSSWRGAYTYNEQFF	TGTGCCAGCAGCTTAAGTTCATGGCGGGGGGCATACACATACAATGAGCAGTTCTTC
TRBV29-1	TRBD2	TRBJ2-7	13	-	CSASGSLVGEQYF	TGCAGCGCCAGCGGGAGCCTCGTGGGCGAGCAGTACTTC
TRBV28	TRBD2	TRBJ2-5	13	-	CASRLGGQETQYF	TGTGCCAGCAGGTTGGGGGGGCAAGAGACCCAGTACTTC
TRBV5-1	TRBD1	TRBJ1-2	15	-	CASSVDRGSYYGYTF	TGCGCCAGCAGCGTCGACAGGGGGTCATACTATGGCTACACCTTC
TRBV4-3	-	TRBJ2-7	15	-	CASSHSFSGSYEQYF	TGCGCCAGCAGCCACTCGTTTAGCGGAAGCTACGAGCAGTACTTC
TRBV5-5	-	TRBJ1-2	15	-	CASSSYREGFYGYTF	TGTGCCAGCAGCTCCTACAGGGAGGGTTTCTATGGCTACACCTTC